These 25 T cell receptor beta chains originate from one sample sequenced in a study of blood T cell repertoires in COVID-19. Generated by immunoSEQ multiplex PCR, the TCRdb table keeps only in-frame clones and is missing some. Of approximately 120,000 clones in the sample, about 83% were seen once. What was sequenced was peripheral blood. The source is a human donor in a cohort sampled during active COVID-19.

The V and J genes are TRBV6-1 and TRBJ1-1; tentatively, D is TRBD1 (6 bases). Germline values: CDR1 MNHNS, CDR2 SASEGT. Between the trimmed V and J ends, which lost 3 bases and 5 bases, there was a span of 16 bases. The CDR3 loop spans 15 amino acids. The CDR3 region is CASSDVQGRRTEAFF. The DNA for the CDR3 is TGTGCCAGCAGTGATGTACAGGGAAGGAGGACTGAAGCTTTCTTT.

This clone has only a few counts. This chain connects TRBV30 to TRBJ2-7, with no clear D. The CDR3 length is 11 residues. V shed 3 bases and J shed 5 bases, with 8 bases lying between them. The germline CDR1 and CDR2 sequences are GTSNPN and SVGIG (reference sequence). CDR3 in amino acids: CAWSPRDEQYF. The CDR3, as DNA: TGTGCCTGGAGCCCTCGGGACGAGCAGTACTTC.

This rearrangement joins TRBV10-2 to TRBJ2-7; 13 bases agree with TRBD2. J gave up 0 bases and V 3 bases, and 14 bases lay outside the gene matches. CDR1 and CDR2 from the germline V gene are WSHSY and SAAADI. The CDR3 contains 20 residues. The CDR3 DNA follows: TGCGCCAGCAGTGATCCCGGAACCTGGACTAGCGGGAGAATCTCCTACGAGCAGTACTTC. Protein sequence: CASSDPGTWTSGRISYEQYF.

The rearrangement uses TRBV6-5 and TRBJ2-3; tentative D call: TRBD1 (6 bases). Germline assignment: CDR1 MNHEY and CDR2 SVGAGI. Trimming removed 6 bases at V and 4 bases at J, with 17 bases between. This CDR3 has 15 amino acids. CDR3 loop: CASSLRRDNPDTQYF. The CDR3, as DNA: TGTGCCAGCAGCCTCAGACGGGACAACCCAGATACGCAGTATTTT.

The V and J genes are TRBV6-6 and TRBJ2-7, with D tentatively TRBD1 (6 bases). Deletions cut 5 bases from V and 0 bases from J, with 11 bases between. The germline gives CDR1 MNHNY, CDR2 SVGAGI (reference sequence). This CDR3 has 14 amino acids. The CDR3 is CASSDRDTSYEQYF. DNA for the CDR3: TGTGCCAGCAGTGACCGGGACACCTCCTACGAGCAGTACTTC.

This clone was observed a handful of times. The chain couples TRBV7-9 to TRBJ1-1; unclear D gene. V shed 2 bases and J shed 1 base, with 8 bases lying between them. Per germline, CDR1 SEHNR and CDR2 FQNEAQ (reference sequence). There are 14 residues in the CDR3. CDR3 sequence: CASSLRSGNTEAFF. The CDR3 DNA reads TGTGCCAGCAGCTTAAGGTCGGGGAACACTGAAGCTTTCTTT.

V gene TRBV30 combines with J gene TRBJ2-7, with TRBD1 matching 9 bases. Germline V gene lookup returns CDR1 GTSNPN and CDR2 SVGIG (reference sequence). This CDR3 comprises 14 residues. The trim removed 6 bases at V and 3 bases at J, leaving 9 bases unmatched. CDR3 sequence: CACLEGQGRYEQYF. The CDR3, as DNA: TGTGCCTGCCTCGAGGGACAGGGCCGCTACGAGCAGTACTTC.

V and J are TRBV27 and TRBJ1-5; TRBD1 aligns across 7 bases. Germline lookup yields CDR1 MNHEY and CDR2 SMNVEV (reference sequence). V shed 6 bases, J shed 4 bases, and the junction held 6 bases outside the gene matches. This CDR3 comprises 14 residues. CDR3 sequence reads: CASRIQGPNQPQHF. Written as DNA, the CDR3 is TGTGCCAGCAGAATACAGGGGCCTAATCAGCCCCAGCATTTT.

The chain couples TRBV5-6 to TRBJ2-7; 7 bases map to TRBD1. J was trimmed by 1 base and V by 5 bases; bases with no gene match: 9. The V gene's germline CDR1 is SGHDT and CDR2 YYEEEE. The CDR3 spans 15 residues. CDR3 residues: CASRRRQGESYEQYF. The CDR3 bases are TGTGCCAGCAGACGTCGGCAGGGGGAATCCTACGAGCAGTACTTC.

V gene TRBV6-5 combines with J gene TRBJ2-3; D may be TRBD2 (5 bases). The CDR3 runs 13 residues. V was clipped by 6 bases and J by 2 bases, with 9 bases between them. CDR1 is MNHEY, CDR2 SVGAGI, per germline. The CDR3 coding sequence is TGTGCCAGCAGGGGGAGAGCCACAGATACGCAGTATTTT. Protein sequence: CASRGRATDTQYF.

This clone showed up just once. This CDR3 reads CASSISQREAFF. The CDR3 DNA is TGTGCCAGTAGTATCTCACAGAGAGAAGCTTTCTTT. The rearrangement uses TRBV19 and TRBJ1-1; D is uncertain. The ends were cut back, 3 bases at V and 8 bases at J, with 10 bases in the middle. CDR3 length: 12 residues. Germline CDR1 is LNHDA and CDR2 is SQIVND (reference sequence).

The chain employs TRBV4-1 and TRBJ2-6, with D perhaps matching TRBD1 (5 bases). Looked up from germline, CDR1 is MGHRA and CDR2 is YSYEKL. With 3 bases removed from V and 11 bases from J, the gap between germline ends came to 14 bases. This CDR3 has 14 residues. Here the CDR3 DNA reads TGCGCCAGCAGCCACGGACAAAATGTCGACGTCCTGACTTTC. Translated, it gives CASSHGQNVDVLTF.

This chain connects TRBV18 to TRBJ1-2; TRBD1 matches at 8 bases. Germline-derived CDR1 and CDR2 are KGHSH and LQKENI. This CDR3 spans 13 amino acids. Trimming took 0 bases from V and 13 from J; bases not matched to a gene: 7. CDR3 residues: CASSPPGQVPITF. DNA for the CDR3: TGTGCCAGCTCACCACCGGGACAGGTCCCTATCACCTTC.

The gene calls are TRBV24-1 and TRBJ2-2; TRBD2 matches at 12 bases. After removal of 4 bases from V and 5 bases from J, the junction contained 4 bases not matched to a gene. There are 16 residues in the CDR3. Germline CDR1 reads KGHDR; CDR2 reads SFDVKD. CDR3: CATSDPGLAGTGELFF. The CDR3 coding sequence is TGTGCCACCAGTGACCCTGGACTAGCGGGAACCGGGGAGCTGTTTTTT.

The rearrangement uses TRBV7-3 and TRBJ1-1; D not resolved. The CDR3 has 13 residues. Germline CDR1 reads SGHTA; CDR2 reads FQGTGA. The V end lost 0 bases, the J end lost 6 bases, and 8 bases lay between the germline ends. The CDR3, as DNA: TGTGCCAGCAGCTTAACAGGGAGCGCTGAAGCTTTCTTT. This codes for CASSLTGSAEAFF. The full variable domain, completed using reference TRBV7-3 and TRBJ1-1, is GAGVSQTPSNKVTEKGKYVELRCDPISGHTALYWYRQSLGQGPEFLIYFQGTGAADDSGLPNDRFFAVRPEGSVSTLKIQRTERGDSAVYLCASSLTGSAEAFFGQGTRLTVV.

This clone was found a few times. This sequence joins TRBV7-2 and TRBJ1-5; TRBD1 aligns across 7 bases. In germline, CDR1 is SGHTA, CDR2 FQGNSA. The CDR3 has 16 residues. V lost 2 bases and J lost 1; bases outside the gene matches: 5. The CDR3 sequence: CASSLLARGSNQPQHF. The CDR3 nucleotides read TGTGCCAGCAGCTTATTGGCCAGGGGGAGCAATCAGCCCCAGCATTTT.

The rearrangement uses TRBV6-6 and TRBJ2-5; D unclear. Between the trimmed V and J ends, which lost 1 base and 0 bases, there was a span of 6 bases. The CDR3 contains 14 residues. The germline gives CDR1 MNHNY, CDR2 SVGAGI (reference sequence). CDR3 loop: CASSYLDNQETQYF. The CDR3 DNA is TGTGCCAGCAGTTACTTAGATAACCAAGAGACCCAGTACTTC.

The chain recombines TRBV19 with TRBJ2-2, with D perhaps TRBD1 (6 bases). This CDR3 region has 14 residues. Germline V lookup: CDR1 LNHDA, CDR2 SQIVND (reference sequence). The V and J ends lost 6 bases and 4 bases respectively, with 12 bases between them. As DNA, the CDR3 is TGTGCCAGTAGAAACCAAGGGGGCACCGGGGAGCTGTTTTTT. Protein: CASRNQGGTGELFF.

This clone turned up a few times. CDR3 bases: TGTGCCAGTAGTCGGCAGGGGGGCGGCTACACCTTC. Translating it yields CASSRQGGGYTF. This chain links TRBV19 with TRBJ1-2; 7 bases are a match to TRBD1. In germline, CDR1 is LNHDA, CDR2 SQIVND (reference sequence). The CDR3 is 12 residues long. The V gene end was trimmed by 5 bases and the J gene end by 8 bases; junction bases not matched to a gene: 5. The complete variable domain, with remaining parts taken from reference TRBV19 and TRBJ1-2, reads DGGITQSPKYLFRKEGQNVTLSCEQNLNHDAMYWYRQDPGQGLRLIYYSQIVNDFQKGDIAEGYSVSREKKESFPLTVTSAQKNPTAFYLCASSRQGGGYTFGSGTRLTVV.

This chain connects TRBV11-2 to TRBJ2-5; 12 bases line up with TRBD1. CDR3 length: 15 amino acids. CDR1 and CDR2 from the germline V gene are SGHAT and FQNNGV. V dropped 6 bases and J dropped 5; count of bases not matched to a gene: 7. CDR3 nucleotides: TGTGCCAGCAGTTCGGGACAGGGGGCCTTGGAGACCCAGTACTTC. Its protein product is CASSSGQGALETQYF. The variable domain in full, completed from reference TRBV11-2 and TRBJ2-5, reads EAGVAQSPRYKIIEKRQSVAFWCNPISGHATLYWYQQILGQGPKLLIQFQNNGVVDDSQLPKDRFSAERLKGVDSTLKIQPAKLEDSAVYLCASSSGQGALETQYFGPGTRLLVL.

The chain is built from TRBV10-3 and TRBJ1-1, with D hard to call. Trimming took off 6 bases at V and 5 bases at J, with 16 bases between the two ends. CDR1 and CDR2 from the germline V gene are ENHRY and SYGVKD. This CDR3 has 14 residues. CDR3 loop: CAISPAGSGTEAFF. The CDR3 bases are TGTGCCATCAGCCCTGCAGGATCTGGGACTGAAGCTTTCTTT.

V usage is TRBV10-2 and J usage is TRBJ1-5; TRBD1 matches 10 bases. The CDR3 loop spans 15 amino acids. After removal of 6 bases from V and 1 base from J, the junction contained 3 bases not matched to a gene. Germline CDR1 and CDR2: WSHSY and SAAADI. In nucleotides, the CDR3 is TGCGCCAGCAGAGAGACAGGGGGCAGCAATCAGCCCCAGCATTTT. Encoded protein: CASRETGGSNQPQHF.

The CDR3 region is CASSTGGFAPKLFF. In DNA form, the CDR3 reads TGTGCCAGCAGTACAGGGGGATTCGCCCCAAAACTGTTTTTT. The rearrangement uses TRBV28 and TRBJ1-4; 8 bases are a match to TRBD1. From germline, CDR1 is MDHEN and CDR2 SYDVKM. The CDR3 loop spans 14 amino acids. V lost 5 bases, J lost 10 bases, and 9 bases stayed unmatched.

This chain links TRBV6-5 with TRBJ2-3, with 11 bases fitting TRBD2. The CDR3 sequence is 16 residues long. Germline lookup yields CDR1 MNHEY and CDR2 SVGAGI. J gave up 5 bases and V 1 base, and 5 bases lay outside the gene matches. The CDR3 DNA sequence: TGTGCCAGCAGTTACTTCACTAGCGGGAGTAGAGATACGCAGTATTTT. Translated, it gives CASSYFTSGSRDTQYF.

This rearrangement joins TRBV9 to TRBJ1-1; TRBD1 matches 12 bases. The length of the CDR3 is 16 residues. The V gene's germline CDR1 is SGDLS and CDR2 YYNGEE. The V and J ends lost 3 bases and 5 bases, in that order; junction bases with no gene match: 8. CDR3 amino acids: CASSAGTGGYPTEAFF. The CDR3 nucleotides are TGTGCCAGCAGCGCCGGGACAGGGGGCTATCCAACTGAAGCTTTCTTT.